What follows are 18 T cell receptor beta chains derived from one specimen sequenced in a study of T cell responses to AZD1222 COVID-19 vaccine. Here immunoSEQ multiplex PCR was the method, and the copy in TCRdb shows in-frame clones only, minus some. This table has about 84,000 clones, 80% to 90% appearing once. Sequencing used peripheral blood, obtained on day 0 of AZD1222 vaccination. The origin of the receptors is an adult in good health.

The chain links TRBV2 to TRBJ2-2, with 10 bases lining up with TRBD1. J lost 7 bases, V lost 3 bases, and 11 bases had no gene match. The CDR3 has 17 residues. Germline V gene data show CDR1 as SNHLY and CDR2 as FYNNEI. The chain's CDR3 is CASSDTRDRGYGGELFF. In DNA form, the CDR3 reads TGTGCCAGCAGTGATACCCGGGACAGGGGATATGGCGGGGAGCTGTTTTTT.

This clone has a single count. The chain has TRBV6-5 and TRBJ2-4; maybe TRBD2 (5 bases). V was shortened by 5 bases and J by 1 base, with 6 bases between the two germline ends. Germline CDR1 and CDR2: MNHEY and SVGAGI. The CDR3 consists of 13 residues. The CDR3 sequence is CASSRGAKNIQYF. The DNA of the CDR3 is TGTGCCAGCAGTAGAGGGGCCAAAAACATTCAGTACTTC.

The gene calls are TRBV5-4 and TRBJ2-2, with no clear D. The ends were cut back, 0 bases at V and 0 bases at J, with 12 bases in the middle. Germline-derived CDR1 and CDR2 are SGHNT and YYREEE (reference sequence). The CDR3 contains 17 residues. The DNA of the CDR3 is TGTGCCAGCAGCTTGGGTCCGGCCCAATCGAACACCGGGGAGCTGTTTTTT. Translating gives CASSLGPAQSNTGELFF.

The chain combines TRBV7-8 with TRBJ2-7, with D possibly TRBD2 on 6 matching bases. The CDR3 is made up of 13 amino acids. The ends were cut back, 5 bases at V and 5 bases at J, with 13 bases in the middle. Germline V gene data show CDR1 as SGHVS and CDR2 as FQNEAQ. The DNA for the CDR3 is TGTGCCAGCAGCCTCGGAGGGAGGCACGAGCAGTACTTC. Its translation: CASSLGGRHEQYF.

The chain uses TRBV27 and TRBJ2-5; TRBD1 might be the D (6 bases). The V end lost 2 bases, the J end lost 0 bases, and 10 bases lay between the germline ends. The CDR3 loop spans 15 amino acids. Germline V lookup: CDR1 MNHEY, CDR2 SMNVEV (reference sequence). The DNA of the CDR3 is TGTGCCAGCAGTTTAAGACAGGTGAACCAAGAGACCCAGTACTTC. Translation gives CASSLRQVNQETQYF.

The gene calls are TRBV5-4 and TRBJ2-3, with 8 bases that match TRBD2. The CDR3 covers 15 residues. Trimming cost V 2 bases and J 3 bases; bases outside gene matches: 5. Germline assignment: CDR1 SGHNT and CDR2 YYREEE (reference sequence). CDR3 loop: CASSFPAGVTDTQYF. In nucleotides, the CDR3 is TGTGCCAGCAGCTTTCCAGCGGGAGTAACAGATACGCAGTATTTT.

The chain employs TRBV6-5 and TRBJ2-3; D perhaps matches TRBD1 (5 bases). Germline V gives CDR1 MNHEY, CDR2 SVGAGI. The CDR3 spans 13 residues. Trimming removed 7 bases at V and 2 bases at J, with 10 bases between. The CDR3 DNA sequence: TGTGCCAGCACCCTGACAGCCACAGATACGCAGTATTTT. This translates into CASTLTATDTQYF.

This rearrangement joins TRBV3-1 (or the pseudogene TRBV3-2) to TRBJ1-1; no firm D call. V was shortened by 4 bases and J by 1 base, with 10 bases between the two germline ends. Germline assignment: CDR1 LGHDT and CDR2 YNNKEL (reference sequence). CDR3 size: 14 residues. Here the CDR3 reads CASSPQITNTEAFF. The DNA of the CDR3 is TGTGCCAGCAGCCCTCAGATAACGAACACTGAAGCTTTCTTT.

This CDR3 is CASTSSVQPQHF. The CDR3 nucleotides are TGTGCCAGCACTAGCAGCGTTCAGCCCCAGCATTTT. The chain links TRBV28 to TRBJ1-5; D not resolved. The CDR3 runs 12 residues. With 7 bases removed from V and 6 bases from J, the gap between germline ends came to 10 bases. Germline V CDR1 and CDR2: MDHEN, SYDVKM. The full variable domain, completed using reference TRBV28 and TRBJ1-5, is DVKVTQSSRYLVKRTGEKVFLECVQDMDHENMFWYRQDPGLGLRLIYFSYDVKMKEKGDIPEGYSVSREKKERFSLILESASTNQTSMYLCASTSSVQPQHFGDGTRLSIL.

This rearrangement joins TRBV28 to TRBJ2-3; TRBD2 agrees at 7 bases. CDR3 length equals 14 residues. Germline V gene data show CDR1 as MDHEN and CDR2 as SYDVKM. V lost 6 bases to trimming and J lost 0 bases; unmatched junction nucleotides: 3. Here the CDR3 DNA reads TGTGCCAGCAGCAAGCGGGGAAGCACAGATACGCAGTATTTT. Residues: CASSKRGSTDTQYF.

The V gene is TRBV5-1, the J gene TRBJ2-7; D is unresolved. Germline V gene lookup returns CDR1 SGHRS and CDR2 YFSETQ. Trimming cost V 2 bases and J 1 base, with 7 bases left between them. The CDR3 is 13 amino acids. DNA for the CDR3: TGCGCCAGCAGCTTCAAGCCGTCCTACGAGCAGTACTTC. This gives the protein CASSFKPSYEQYF. The full variable domain, in which reference TRBV5-1 and TRBJ2-7 provide the parts outside the CDR3, is KAGVTQTPRYLIKTRGQQVTLSCSPISGHRSVSWYQQTPGQGLQFLFEYFSETQRNKGNFPGRFSGRQFSNSRSEMNVSTLELGDSALYLCASSFKPSYEQYFGPGTRLTVT.

V is TRBV29-1 and J is TRBJ2-7; TRBD2 matches 11 bases. Trimming took 0 bases from V and 6 from J; bases not matched to a gene: 4. Germline V gives CDR1 SQVTM, CDR2 ANQGSEA. The CDR3 consists of 14 residues. The DNA of the CDR3 is TGCAGCGTTGAAGACCGACTAGCGGGACTCGAGCAGTACTTC. Translation gives CSVEDRLAGLEQYF.

The CDR3 here is CASSESGAQDTQYF. Here the CDR3 DNA reads TGCGCCAGCAGTGAGTCGGGGGCGCAAGATACGCAGTATTTT. The gene calls are TRBV10-2 and TRBJ2-3; weak D call: TRBD1 (6 bases). The germline gives CDR1 WSHSY, CDR2 SAAADI. V was shortened by 0 bases and J by 5 bases, with 9 bases between the two germline ends. This CDR3 spans 14 amino acids.

The genes are TRBV2 and TRBJ1-6; 7 bases match TRBD1. V was clipped by 3 bases and J by 9 bases; unmatched bases: 8. This CDR3 spans 15 amino acids. Per germline, CDR1 SNHLY and CDR2 FYNNEI. The CDR3: CASSEEGAWVSPLHF. The CDR3 DNA follows: TGTGCCAGCAGTGAGGAGGGGGCTTGGGTTTCACCCCTCCACTTT. Supplemented by reference TRBV2 and TRBJ1-6, the full variable domain reads EPEVTQTPSHQVTQMGQEVILRCVPISNHLYFYWYRQILGQKVEFLVSFYNNEISEKSEIFDDQFSVERPDGSNFTLKIRSTKLEDSAMYFCASSEEGAWVSPLHFGNGTRLTVT.

This chain joins TRBV24-1 and TRBJ2-7, with TRBD1 matching over 9 bases. Germline assignment: CDR1 KGHDR and CDR2 SFDVKD. The CDR3 runs 14 residues. The J segment lost 6 bases and the V segment lost 3 bases, leaving 5 bases of the junction unmatched. DNA for the CDR3: TGTGCCACCAGTGATGCACAGGGGGCGGGCGAGCAGTACTTC. Amino acid sequence: CATSDAQGAGEQYF.

CDR3 nucleotide sequence: TGTGCCAGCTCACCAGGCAGGGAGGGTGAAAAACTGTTTTTT. It yields the protein CASSPGREGEKLFF. The gene calls are TRBV18 and TRBJ1-4; D is possibly TRBD1 (5 bases). This CDR3 contains 14 residues. Deletions cut 2 bases from V and 7 bases from J, with 11 bases between. Germline assignment: CDR1 KGHSH and CDR2 LQKENI.

V and J are TRBV6-6 and TRBJ2-1, with 7 bases fitting TRBD1. The ends lost 2 bases at V and 8 bases at J; junction bases unmatched: 3. Germline V CDR1 and CDR2: MNHNY, SVGAGI (reference sequence). This CDR3 spans 13 amino acids. CDR3 bases: TGTGCCAGCAGTTACGACAGGGATGATGAGCAGTTCTTC. It yields the protein CASSYDRDDEQFF.

The genes are TRBV27 and TRBJ2-1; 11 bases align to TRBD1. This CDR3 region has 17 residues. Germline V CDR1 and CDR2: MNHEY, SMNVEV (reference sequence). V was pared by 5 bases and J by 8 bases, with 14 bases of the junction left unmatched. For the CDR3, the DNA is TGTGCCAGCAGTCTACTTTTGCCGGGACAGGGGGTCCATGAGCAGTTCTTC. Translated: CASSLLLPGQGVHEQFF.